Below, 13 T cell receptor beta chains from the same sample are listed, as sequenced in a study of shared clonotypes between healthy human individuals. Some clones are missing from TCRdb's copy, which holds only in-frame ones; the method was immunoSEQ multiplex PCR. Among some 980,000 clones listed, over 60% were seen once. Source material: memory CD4+ T cells sorted from blood. Stated subset: CD45RA-negative fraction. These receptors came from a man younger than 35 in good health.

The V and J genes are TRBV6-1 and TRBJ2-2; 9 bases align to TRBD2. The CDR3 contains 15 residues. Unmatched junction bases numbered 5, after V lost 2 bases and J lost 7 bases. Germline assignment: CDR1 MNHNS and CDR2 SASEGT. The CDR3 spells CASSEKAGGGGELFF. The CDR3, as DNA: TGTGCCAGCAGTGAAAAGGCGGGAGGGGGCGGGGAGCTGTTTTTT.

The rearrangement uses TRBV30 and TRBJ1-6; a possible D gene is TRBD1 (5 bases). Germline CDR1 reads GTSNPN; CDR2 reads SVGIG (reference sequence). CDR3 length: 14 amino acids. V was cut by 3 bases and J by 4 bases, with 10 bases left in between. CDR3 loop: CAWRWGQYNSPLHF. CDR3 sequence (DNA): TGTGCCTGGAGATGGGGCCAATATAATTCACCCCTCCACTTT.

The V call is TRBV21-1, the J call TRBJ2-7; the DNA was not used to check the table's D call, TRBD2. TRBV21-1 has pseudogene status. This CDR3 has 15 residues. CDR3 residues: CASSKVALAVYEQYF. The CDR3 DNA reads TGTGCCAGCAGCAAAGTTGCCCTAGCGGTCTACGAGCAGTACTTC.

On this clone itself: This sequence is one base from a far larger clone and is likely a read error. The V gene is TRBV2, the J gene TRBJ2-3; 9 nucleotides match TRBD2. Germline loops: CDR1 SNHLY, CDR2 FYNNEI. CDR3 size: 15 residues. As DNA, the CDR3 is TGTGCCAGCAGGACTAGCGGCTCATACACAAATACGCAGTATTTT. This encodes CASRTSGSYTNTQYF.

Concerning this clone itself: Being one base from a much bigger clone, this may be a read error. The chain recombines TRBV30 with TRBJ1-2; TRBD1 matches 8 bases. From germline, CDR1 is GTSNPN and CDR2 SVGIG (reference sequence). The CDR3 contains 14 residues. The V and J ends lost 5 bases and 3 bases, in that order; junction bases with no gene match: 8. The CDR3 DNA reads TGTGCCTGGGAGGGACAGGCCGGCCACTATGGCTACACCTTC. Its protein product is CAWEGQAGHYGYTF.

CDR3 DNA sequence: TGTGCCATCAGTGAGTCGGTCTTCTCTGGAAACACCATATATTTT. This encodes CAISESVFSGNTIYF. The rearrangement links TRBV10-3 to TRBJ1-3, with unresolved D. CDR1 and CDR2 (germline): ENHRY, SYGVKD. With 0 bases removed from V and 0 bases from J, the gap between germline ends came to 6 bases. This CDR3 is 15 amino acids long.

There are a few counts of this clone. CDR3 in amino acids: CASHLQAGNTEAFF. CDR3 nucleotides: TGCGCCAGCCATCTTCAGGCGGGGAACACTGAAGCTTTCTTT. The genes are TRBV5-1 and TRBJ1-1, with D hard to call. This CDR3 is built from 14 residues. Looked up from germline, CDR1 is SGHRS and CDR2 is YFSETQ. Trimming shortened V by 7 bases and J by 1 base, and 14 bases separated the two germline ends.

Written as DNA, the CDR3 is TGCGCCAGCAGCTTGGCCCAGGCCCTCGGCAATGAGCAGTTCTTC. This codes for CASSLAQALGNEQFF. The genes are TRBV5-1 and TRBJ2-1, with D uncertain. Per germline, CDR1 SGHRS and CDR2 YFSETQ. The germline V and J ends were trimmed by 0 bases and 6 bases, with 13 bases remaining between them. There are 15 residues in the CDR3.

The genes are TRBV30 and TRBJ1-2, with 10 bases matching TRBD1. The CDR3 loop spans 14 amino acids. The V and J ends lost 1 base and 8 bases, in that order; junction bases with no gene match: 7. Germline V gives CDR1 GTSNPN, CDR2 SVGIG (reference sequence). The CDR3 sequence: CAWSGDRGKWGYTF. CDR3 bases: TGTGCCTGGAGTGGGGACAGGGGAAAATGGGGCTACACCTTC. The variable domain in full, completed from reference TRBV30 and TRBJ1-2, reads SQTIHQWPATLVQPVGSPLSLECTVEGTSNPNLYWYRQAAGRGLQLLFYSVGIGQISSEVPQNLSASRPQDRQFILSSKKLLLSDSGFYLCAWSGDRGKWGYTFGSGTRLTVV.

The chain is built from TRBV20-1 and TRBJ2-5; D is ambiguous. Germline loops: CDR1 DFQATT, CDR2 SNEGSKA (reference sequence). This CDR3 spans 11 amino acids. Between the trimmed V and J ends, which lost 3 bases and 2 bases, there was a span of 4 bases. CDR3 sequence reads: CSASWQETQYF. CDR3 sequence (DNA): TGCAGTGCTAGCTGGCAAGAGACCCAGTACTTC.

The rearrangement uses TRBV7-2 and TRBJ2-1; D not resolved. From germline, CDR1 is SGHTA and CDR2 FQGNSA. This CDR3 spans 16 amino acids. V was trimmed by 1 base and J by 0 bases, leaving 10 bases between them. CDR3 residues: CASSLGRSSSYNEQFF. Written as DNA, the CDR3 is TGTGCCAGCAGCTTAGGGCGGAGCAGCTCCTACAATGAGCAGTTCTTC.

V and J are TRBV10-3 and TRBJ1-2; weak D call: TRBD1 (6 bases). The CDR3 totals 13 residues. The V end was cut by 3 bases, the J end by 2 bases, with 7 bases between. Germline V gene sequence: CDR1 ENHRY, CDR2 SYGVKD. The CDR3 reads CAISDDRNYGYTF. For the CDR3, the DNA is TGTGCCATCAGTGATGACAGGAACTATGGCTACACCTTC.

The rearrangement links TRBV4-1 to TRBJ2-2; D remains unclear. The CDR3 has 12 residues. V lost 3 bases and J 7 bases, leaving 6 bases between the germline ends. Germline V gene sequence: CDR1 MGHRA, CDR2 YSYEKL. CDR3 in DNA: TGCGCCAGCAGCCATATAGTCGGGGAGCTGTTTTTT. It encodes CASSHIVGELFF.